Following are 21 T cell receptor beta chains from one sample sequenced in a study of STAT5B mutations in CD4+ large granular lymphocyte leukemia. Clones were sequenced by immunoSEQ multiplex PCR, and TCRdb holds only the in-frame ones, with some missing. The data hold about 28,000 clones, with more than 70% observed a single time. Sequencing was performed on CD4+ T cells from blood buffy coats. All receptors derive from a human donor in good health.

The chain is built from TRBV5-1 and TRBJ2-3; TRBD2 matches 16 bases. CDR1 is SGHRS, CDR2 YFSETQ, per germline. V lost 3 bases to trimming and J lost 7 bases; unmatched junction nucleotides: 8. The CDR3 contains 17 residues. Here the CDR3 reads CASSYSGLAGGGNTQYF. As DNA, the CDR3 is TGCGCCAGCAGCTATTCGGGACTAGCGGGAGGGGGAAATACGCAGTATTTT.

The gene calls are TRBV5-4 and TRBJ2-1, with 7 bases identical to TRBD2. There are 15 residues in the CDR3. Unmatched junction bases numbered 10, after V lost 4 bases and J lost 6 bases. Germline CDR1 SGHNT, CDR2 YYREEE (reference sequence). CDR3 region: CASSRSGISLNEQFF. In DNA, the CDR3 is TGTGCCAGCAGCCGCAGCGGGATAAGTCTCAATGAGCAGTTCTTC.

Only one count was recorded for this clone. CDR3 sequence reads: CARGRGTGELFF. CDR3 nucleotide sequence: TGTGCCAGGGGTCGGGGCACCGGGGAGCTGTTTTTT. The chain has TRBV2 and TRBJ2-2; possible D gene TRBD2, 5 bases. Trimming removed 9 bases from V and 4 bases from J, with 9 bases in between. The CDR3 has 12 amino acids. Germline V gene lookup returns CDR1 SNHLY and CDR2 FYNNEI.

This sequence joins TRBV6-5 and TRBJ2-3, with D uncertain. The CDR3 covers 11 residues. Germline values: CDR1 MNHEY, CDR2 SVGAGI. V gave up 9 bases and J gave up 4 bases, with 8 bases separating them. CDR3 coding DNA: TGTGCCAGTCTAGACGCAGATACGCAGTATTTT. It yields the protein CASLDADTQYF.

The CDR3 reads CASSQGLGSYEQYF. The CDR3 DNA follows: TGCGCCAGCAGCCAAGGGCTGGGGAGCTACGAGCAGTACTTC. V usage is TRBV4-1 and J usage is TRBJ2-7; a weak D match, TRBD2 (5 bases). The CDR3 is 14 amino acids. Germline V gene sequence: CDR1 MGHRA, CDR2 YSYEKL. The V end lost 1 base, the J end lost 3 bases, and 10 bases lay between the germline ends.

The J gene is TRBJ2-7, the V gene TRBV2; 10 positions agree with TRBD2. V dropped 4 bases and J dropped 7; count of bases not matched to a gene: 4. The CDR3 covers 13 residues. The germline gives CDR1 SNHLY, CDR2 FYNNEI. DNA of the CDR3: TGTGCCAGCAGTGTAGCTAGCGGGAGTGAGCAGTACTTC. It translates to CASSVASGSEQYF.

V usage is TRBV6-6 and J usage is TRBJ2-7; possible D gene TRBD2, 6 bases. This CDR3 spans 12 amino acids. From germline, CDR1 is MNHNY and CDR2 SVGAGI (reference sequence). V was clipped by 2 bases and J by 5 bases, with 7 bases between them. CDR3 region: CASSYRGNEQYF. CDR3 in DNA: TGTGCCAGCAGTTACCGGGGGAACGAGCAGTACTTC.

The chain links TRBV19 to TRBJ2-7, with 7 bases fitting TRBD2. With 5 bases clipped from V and 5 bases from J, the junction kept 15 bases outside the gene matches. Germline V CDR1 and CDR2: LNHDA, SQIVND (reference sequence). The CDR3 runs 16 residues. The DNA of the CDR3 is TGTGCCAGTAGTCTCCTCCCGGGCGGGAGTATCAACGAGCAGTACTTC. This sequence encodes CASSLLPGGSINEQYF.

CDR3 protein: CASMGGSHEQYF. The CDR3, as DNA: TGTGCCAGCATGGGGGGGTCCCACGAGCAGTACTTC. This chain connects TRBV25-1 to TRBJ2-7, with 7 bases identical to TRBD2. Germline V gene sequence: CDR1 MGHDK, CDR2 SYGVNS. V lost 7 bases, J lost 5 bases, and 5 bases stayed unmatched. CDR3 length: 12 amino acids.

The chain links TRBV15 to TRBJ2-7; no firm D call. This CDR3 contains 16 residues. Germline CDR1 and CDR2: LNHNV and YYDKDF (reference sequence). Trimming took 1 base from V and 2 from J, leaving 15 bases between them. This chain's CDR3 is CATSRAGSPIPYEQYF. DNA for the CDR3: TGTGCCACCAGCAGAGCTGGCAGTCCAATACCCTACGAGCAGTACTTC. Supplemented by reference TRBV15 and TRBJ2-7, the full variable domain reads DAMVIQNPRYQVTQFGKPVTLSCSQTLNHNVMYWYQQKSSQAPKLLFHYYDKDFNNEADTPDNFQSRRPNTSFCFLDIRSPGLGDTAMYLCATSRAGSPIPYEQYFGPGTRLTVT.

This clone was recorded a few times. The V gene is TRBV2, the J gene TRBJ1-4; TRBD1 agrees at 12 bases. The ends lost 3 bases at V and 7 bases at J; junction bases unmatched: 6. Per the germline V gene, CDR1 is SNHLY and CDR2 is FYNNEI. The CDR3 totals 16 residues. CDR3 region: CASSEGQGARGEKLFF. Here the CDR3 DNA reads TGTGCCAGCAGTGAGGGACAGGGGGCTCGAGGTGAAAAACTGTTTTTT. The full variable domain, completed using reference TRBV2 and TRBJ1-4, is EPEVTQTPSHQVTQMGQEVILRCVPISNHLYFYWYRQILGQKVEFLVSFYNNEISEKSEIFDDQFSVERPDGSNFTLKIRSTKLEDSAMYFCASSEGQGARGEKLFFGSGTQLSVL.

The chain has TRBV27 and TRBJ2-7; 7 bases agree with TRBD2. The ends lost 4 bases at V and 3 bases at J; junction bases unmatched: 9. The germline V gene has CDR1 MNHEY and CDR2 SMNVEV (reference sequence). The CDR3 is 15 amino acids. This CDR3 is CASSSIRRGIYEQYF. In DNA, the CDR3 is TGTGCCAGCAGTTCCATTAGGCGGGGGATCTACGAGCAGTACTTC.

The rearrangement links TRBV12-2 to TRBJ2-3; TRBD2 is taken as the D call from the table, unchecked against the DNA. TRBV12-2 is classified as a pseudogene. This CDR3 contains 16 residues. The CDR3 coding sequence is TGTGCAAGTCGCCCCACCCTCACTAGCGGGGTTTATACGCAGTATTTT. This sequence encodes CASRPTLTSGVYTQYF.

This sequence joins TRBV14 and TRBJ1-1; D remains ambiguous. CDR1 and CDR2 from the germline V gene are SGHDN and FVKESK. The V and J ends lost 0 bases and 1 base respectively, with 15 bases between them. CDR3 length: 17 amino acids. The chain's CDR3 is CASSQEEFGWGNTEAFF. The CDR3 nucleotides read TGTGCCAGCAGCCAAGAGGAGTTCGGGTGGGGGAACACTGAAGCTTTCTTT.

The chain has TRBV6-5 and TRBJ1-1; D unresolved. Germline-derived CDR1 and CDR2 are MNHEY and SVGAGI. The V and J ends lost 2 bases and 0 bases respectively, with 13 bases between them. This CDR3 comprises 16 residues. Written as DNA, the CDR3 is TGTGCCAGCAGTTACCAGTCCACTCCCGTGAACACTGAAGCTTTCTTT. It encodes CASSYQSTPVNTEAFF.

The J gene is TRBJ2-7, the V gene TRBV30, with TRBD2 matching over 8 bases. In germline, CDR1 is GTSNPN, CDR2 SVGIG (reference sequence). Trimming at V came to 4 bases and at J to 4 bases, leaving 3 bases not matched to a gene. CDR3 size: 12 residues. CDR3 loop: CAWTSGGYEQYF. The CDR3 nucleotides are TGTGCCTGGACGTCGGGGGGGTACGAGCAGTACTTC.

This clone occurred a few times. The chain has TRBV4-1 and TRBJ1-6; D perhaps matches TRBD1 (5 bases). Looked up from germline, CDR1 is MGHRA and CDR2 is YSYEKL. CDR3 length: 15 amino acids. V lost 0 bases, J lost 14 bases, and 17 bases lay in between. The CDR3 bases are TGCGCCAGCAGCCAAGAAGGGACGTCCGGCGGGACCCTCCACTTT. This sequence encodes CASSQEGTSGGTLHF.

The chain carries TRBV5-6 and TRBJ1-6; a possible D gene is TRBD1 (6 bases). CDR1 and CDR2 from the germline V gene are SGHDT and YYEEEE. The CDR3 spans 15 residues. V shed 0 bases and J shed 5 bases, with 9 bases lying between them. In nucleotides, the CDR3 is TGTGCCAGCAGCTTGGGGACAGTGGATAATTCACCCCTCCACTTT. Amino acid sequence: CASSLGTVDNSPLHF.

The chain employs TRBV5-4 and TRBJ2-1; the match to TRBD2 covers 16 bases. Germline-derived CDR1 and CDR2 are SGHNT and YYREEE (reference sequence). The CDR3 runs to 20 residues. Trimming cost V 4 bases and J 5 bases; bases outside gene matches: 15. The CDR3, as DNA: TGTGCCAGCAGCCCTCCCGGGACTAGCGGGAGGGTATTCGGTAACAATGAGCAGTTCTTC. Translating it yields CASSPPGTSGRVFGNNEQFF.

The J gene is TRBJ2-1, the V gene TRBV7-9; 7 bases match TRBD2. This CDR3 is built from 16 residues. Germline CDR1 SEHNR, CDR2 FQNEAQ (reference sequence). Trimming removed 5 bases from V and 7 bases from J; junction bases left unmatched: 14. CDR3 amino acids: CASSPPAGRELNEQFF. Here the CDR3 DNA reads TGTGCCAGCAGCCCCCCCGCTGGGCGGGAGCTGAATGAGCAGTTCTTC.

The chain employs TRBV29-1 and TRBJ1-2; 7 bases are shared with TRBD1. V was pared by 5 bases and J by 2 bases, with 14 bases of the junction left unmatched. CDR1 and CDR2 (germline): SQVTM, ANQGSEA. The CDR3 extends over 16 amino acids. The CDR3, as DNA: TGCAGCGTTCCACGACTGGGAGGGGGCGCGAACTATGGCTACACCTTC. Its protein is CSVPRLGGGANYGYTF.